This entry features one T cell receptor beta chain sequence. As yet, its antigen is unknown. The V end lost 1 base, the J end lost 3 bases, and 14 bases lay between the germline ends. The germline V gene encodes CDR1 LNHDA and CDR2 SQIVND (reference sequence). This CDR3 region has 16 residues. The entry originates in a study of T cell repertoires in cytomegalovirus infection. The overall study: Selected CMV epitopes included recently identified HLA-C-restricted ones as well as well-studied HLA-B-restricted ones. Public TCR beta signatures indicated both CMV infection and matching HLA type. Study-level findings and limits: Dominating the ex vivo response were TCR beta clonotypes that were CMV-specific and HLA-C-restricted.

TCRdb ran MiXCR on the reads and lists one entry per CDR3 protein. The repertoire has approximately 1,000,000 distinct CDR3 sequences, more than 25% of them found once; the top ten carry roughly 13%. The sequenced sample was cultured CD8+ T cells from PBMCs, obtained from culture after CMV antigen stimulation. The rearrangement links TRBV19 to TRBJ2-3; TRBD1 might be the D (5 bases). The receptor comes from a human donor in good health (CMV status not recorded). Some clones in this sample may be carry-over from other donors' samples. CDR3 amino acids: CASSIGTQDATDTQYF. DNA of the CDR3: TGTGCCAGTAGTATAGGTACACAGGATGCAACAGATACGCAGTATTTT.